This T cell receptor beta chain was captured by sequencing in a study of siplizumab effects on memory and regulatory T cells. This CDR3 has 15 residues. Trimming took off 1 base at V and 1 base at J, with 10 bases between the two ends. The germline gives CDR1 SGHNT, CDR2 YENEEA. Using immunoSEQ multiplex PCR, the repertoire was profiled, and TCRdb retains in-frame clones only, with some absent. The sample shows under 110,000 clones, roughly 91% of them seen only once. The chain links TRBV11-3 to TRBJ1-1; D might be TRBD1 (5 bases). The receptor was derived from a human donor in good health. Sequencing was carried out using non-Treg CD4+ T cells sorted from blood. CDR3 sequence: CASSLAGQANTEAFF. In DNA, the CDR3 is TGTGCCAGCAGCTTAGCAGGGCAGGCGAACACTGAAGCTTTCTTT.